These 27 T cell receptor beta chains originate from one sample sequenced in a study of cytomegalovirus exposure and HLA in healthy donors. Primers included in the PCR were 60 Vbeta and 13 Jbeta primers. Method: immunoSEQ multiplex PCR; TCRdb's copy keeps in-frame clones and lacks some. The sample includes approximately 140,000 clones, around three quarters seen only once; the top ten take 2.2%. The sample consisted of PBMCs. These receptors were taken from a young man in good health and CMV-seronegative.

The chain uses TRBV18 and TRBJ2-7; tentative D call: TRBD2 (6 bases). Per germline, CDR1 KGHSH and CDR2 LQKENI. CDR3 length: 16 amino acids. V was cut by 2 bases and J by 5 bases, with 19 bases left in between. CDR3 sequence (DNA): TGTGCCAGCTCACCAGGCGCCGGGACGGGGGTCCACGAGCAGTACTTC. It encodes CASSPGAGTGVHEQYF.

The J gene is TRBJ1-4, the V gene TRBV5-4; D may be TRBD1 (6 bases). CDR1 is SGHNT and CDR2 is YYREEE in the germline V gene (reference sequence). V lost 0 bases and J lost 7, with 7 bases in between. This CDR3 has 13 amino acids. The CDR3 loop reads CASSLDRAEKLFF. The CDR3 bases are TGTGCCAGCAGCTTGGACAGGGCTGAAAAACTGTTTTTT.

The V gene is TRBV2, the J gene TRBJ2-1; 10 bases agree with TRBD1. The CDR3 is 17 residues long. Trimming removed 6 bases from V and 6 bases from J; junction bases left unmatched: 14. The germline gives CDR1 SNHLY, CDR2 FYNNEI. CDR3 sequence (DNA): TGTGCCAGCAGCGTTCTGGGACAGGGGAGGGGGGCCAATGAGCAGTTCTTC. Protein: CASSVLGQGRGANEQFF.

This clone was seen just once. The rearrangement joins TRBV28 to TRBJ2-7; 7 bases line up with TRBD2. Losses at the gene ends were 9 bases for V and 4 bases for J; bases not matched to a gene: 18. This CDR3 comprises 16 residues. CDR1 is MDHEN, CDR2 SYDVKM, per germline. The CDR3 spells CASPPRAGGKGYEQYF. The CDR3 DNA reads TGTGCCAGTCCCCCGAGGGCCGGGGGGAAGGGGTACGAGCAGTACTTC.

The V and J genes are TRBV2 and TRBJ2-3, with 12 bases that match TRBD2. Germline V gene sequence: CDR1 SNHLY, CDR2 FYNNEI. Trimming removed 6 bases from V and 2 bases from J; junction bases left unmatched: 9. The CDR3 runs 17 residues. CDR3 bases: TGTGCCAGCAGCAACGGACTAGCGGGACCCCTCACAGATACGCAGTATTTT. This sequence encodes CASSNGLAGPLTDTQYF.

The V and J genes are TRBV4-1 and TRBJ2-1; 12 bases map to TRBD2. CDR1 MGHRA and CDR2 YSYEKL come from the germline V gene. Trimming at V came to 6 bases and at J to 5 bases, leaving 5 bases not matched to a gene. The CDR3 runs to 15 residues. This chain's CDR3 is CASRQLAGGNNEQFF. The CDR3 DNA follows: TGCGCCAGCAGACAACTAGCGGGAGGAAACAATGAGCAGTTCTTC.

This clone has a single count. The rearrangement joins TRBV5-1 to TRBJ2-7, with 9 bases fitting TRBD2. Trimming at V came to 3 bases and at J to 0 bases, leaving 7 bases not matched to a gene. CDR1 SGHRS and CDR2 YFSETQ come from the germline V gene. The CDR3 has 16 amino acids. The CDR3, as DNA: TGCGCCAGCAGCTGGGATAGCGGGGGCTCCTCCTACGAGCAGTACTTC. This translates into CASSWDSGGSSYEQYF.

The chain combines TRBV2 with TRBJ2-2; D might be TRBD1 (5 bases). CDR1 is SNHLY, CDR2 FYNNEI, per germline. V dropped 0 bases and J dropped 7 bases, with 9 bases sitting between them. This CDR3 has 14 residues. CDR3 residues: CASSEAGRVGELFF. As DNA, the CDR3 is TGTGCCAGCAGTGAAGCCGGCAGGGTCGGGGAGCTGTTTTTT.

This clone has only one observation. The rearrangement uses TRBV4-1 and TRBJ2-7, with 7 bases aligning to TRBD2. The ends lost 4 bases at V and 3 bases at J; junction bases unmatched: 9. The CDR3 has 15 residues. CDR1 and CDR2 from the germline V gene are MGHRA and YSYEKL. CDR3 sequence: CASSPGLVLNYEQYF. DNA of the CDR3: TGCGCCAGCAGCCCTGGACTAGTACTGAACTACGAGCAGTACTTC.

This clone was seen just once. The J gene is TRBJ2-1, the V gene TRBV9; TRBD1 agrees at 7 bases. Germline V gene sequence: CDR1 SGDLS, CDR2 YYNGEE. The CDR3 loop spans 16 amino acids. Trimming removed 3 bases from V and 5 bases from J; junction bases left unmatched: 11. CDR3 protein: CASSAHTGAGDNEQFF. CDR3 bases: TGTGCCAGCAGCGCCCACACAGGGGCAGGGGACAATGAGCAGTTCTTC.

The gene calls are TRBV4-1 and TRBJ2-7; D perhaps matches TRBD1 (5 bases). The CDR3 sequence is 15 residues long. Looked up from germline, CDR1 is MGHRA and CDR2 is YSYEKL. The V end lost 3 bases, the J end lost 0 bases, and 12 bases lay between the germline ends. The DNA for the CDR3 is TGCGCCAGCAGCCAGGCGACAGTTAGCTCCTACGAGCAGTACTTC. The encoded protein is CASSQATVSSYEQYF.

The chain recombines TRBV5-1 with TRBJ2-3, with D hard to call. The CDR3 spans 15 residues. Germline CDR1 and CDR2: SGHRS and YFSETQ. The V gene lost 0 bases and the J gene lost 0 bases, with 8 bases spanning the gap. CDR3 sequence reads: CASSLDTLSTDTQYF. The CDR3 bases are TGCGCCAGCAGCTTGGACACGCTCAGCACAGATACGCAGTATTTT.

About this clone: The germline gene is not matched at one end of the junction; a read error may be the cause. The V call is TRBV27, the J call TRBJ1-1, with 8 bases aligning to TRBD1. The CDR3 extends over 16 amino acids. Germline CDR1 is MNHEY and CDR2 is SMNVEV (reference sequence). CDR3 residues: CASSLSVTGGSTEAFF. For the CDR3, the DNA is TGTGCCAGCAGTCTATCCGTAACAGGGGGTAGCACTGAAGCTTTCTTT.

The count of this clone is one. The chain links TRBV5-6 to TRBJ2-5, with a possible D match to TRBD2 (6 bases). The CDR3 is 15 residues long. Germline CDR1 is SGHDT and CDR2 is YYEEEE. V dropped 3 bases and J dropped 2 bases, with 14 bases sitting between them. CDR3 in DNA: TGTGCCAGCAGCTCCCTCGGCGGGGTTCAAGAGACCCAGTACTTC. It specifies CASSSLGGVQETQYF.

Comment on this clone: The junction differs from germline at one of its ends, possibly a read error. The chain employs TRBV7-7 and TRBJ2-1, with 7 bases that match TRBD2. The CDR3 runs to 14 residues. Germline CDR1 is SSHAT and CDR2 is FNYEAQ (reference sequence). The CDR3: CASSLAASGHEQFF. The DNA of the CDR3 is TGTGCTAGCAGCTTAGCGGCTAGCGGTCATGAGCAGTTCTTC.

Details on this clone: An end of the junction differs from the germline gene, which may be a read error. The V and J genes are TRBV7-7 and TRBJ2-5, with 8 positions matching TRBD1. CDR3 length equals 13 residues. Germline CDR1 reads SSHAT; CDR2 reads FNYEAQ (reference sequence). This CDR3 is CASSRQGRETQYF. The CDR3 DNA sequence: TGTGCTAGCAGCCGACAGGGGAGGGAGACCCAGTACTTC. Combining the CDR3 with reference TRBV7-7 and TRBJ2-5 gives the whole variable domain GAGVSQSPRYKVTKRGQDVTLRCDPISSHATLYWYQQALGQGPEFLTYFNYEAQPDKSGLPSDRFSAERPEGSISTLTIQRTEQRDSAMYRCASSRQGRETQYFGPGTRLLVL.

The V and J genes are TRBV2 and TRBJ2-5; 13 nucleotides align to TRBD2. The V gene's germline CDR1 is SNHLY and CDR2 FYNNEI. This CDR3 region has 13 residues. Unmatched junction bases numbered 2, after V lost 9 bases and J lost 4 bases. The chain's CDR3 is CARGTSGIETQYF. The CDR3 DNA sequence: TGTGCCAGAGGGACTAGCGGGATAGAGACCCAGTACTTC.

The chain has TRBV6-5 and TRBJ1-5; D is unresolved. Germline V CDR1 and CDR2: MNHEY, SVGAGI. Trimming stripped 6 bases from V and 1 base from J, with 13 bases between. This CDR3 has 15 amino acids. The CDR3 DNA reads as TGTGCCAGCAGGCCAGATGGCTGGAGCAATCAGCCCCAGCATTTT. Translation: CASRPDGWSNQPQHF.

This clone showed up just once. Sequence at one end of the junction differs from germline and may be a read error. The chain recombines TRBV2 with TRBJ1-3; the D is unclear. Per the germline V gene, CDR1 is SNHLY and CDR2 is FYNNEI. The CDR3 has 12 amino acids. The CDR3 bases are TGTGCCAGTACAGCCTCTGGAAACACCACATATTTT. Translating it yields CASTASGNTTYF.

The J gene is TRBJ1-6, the V gene TRBV27, with 8 bases fitting TRBD1. This CDR3 spans 14 amino acids. The germline CDR1 and CDR2 sequences are MNHEY and SMNVEV (reference sequence). The J segment lost 10 bases and the V segment lost 3 bases, leaving 5 bases of the junction unmatched. The CDR3 bases are TGTGCCAGCAGTTTCAGGGGGCGCGGATCACCCCTCCACTTT. Protein sequence: CASSFRGRGSPLHF.

For the CDR3, the DNA is TGTGCCAGCAGCCAATCTTTAGGTCGGACAGAGAACACTGAAGCTTTCTTT. Its protein is CASSQSLGRTENTEAFF. The chain employs TRBV16 and TRBJ1-1, with D possibly matching TRBD1 (6 bases). This CDR3 spans 17 amino acids. The germline V and J ends were trimmed by 0 bases and 1 base, with 15 bases remaining between them. The germline gives CDR1 KGHSY, CDR2 FQNENV.

This chain joins TRBV27 and TRBJ2-7; possibly TRBD1 for D (6 bases). Germline V lookup: CDR1 MNHEY, CDR2 SMNVEV (reference sequence). The V end was cut by 6 bases, the J end by 3 bases, with 18 bases between. The CDR3 covers 15 residues. This CDR3 is CASSLHAGQIYEQYF. CDR3 nucleotides: TGTGCCAGCAGCCTTCACGCCGGACAGATCTACGAGCAGTACTTC.

The genes are TRBV4-1 and TRBJ2-1, with TRBD2 matching over 7 bases. The CDR3 contains 15 residues. The V gene end was trimmed by 3 bases and the J gene end by 4 bases; junction bases not matched to a gene: 6. The germline gives CDR1 MGHRA, CDR2 YSYEKL. CDR3 bases: TGCGCCAGCAGCCATAGACTAGCTCTATACAATGAGCAGTTCTTC. Its protein product is CASSHRLALYNEQFF.

The chain uses TRBV5-1 and TRBJ1-4, with D possibly matching TRBD1 (6 bases). CDR1 is SGHRS and CDR2 is YFSETQ in the germline V gene. Trimming took 8 bases from V and 4 from J, leaving 24 bases between them. The CDR3 runs 17 residues. The CDR3: CASSQQLRGTYNEKLFF. DNA of the CDR3: TGCGCCAGTTCCCAGCAGCTTAGGGGGACGTATAATGAAAAACTGTTTTTT.

V gene TRBV9 combines with J gene TRBJ2-1; D is perhaps TRBD2 (5 bases). This CDR3 has 14 amino acids. V dropped 7 bases and J dropped 2 bases, with 13 bases sitting between them. Germline-derived CDR1 and CDR2 are SGDLS and YYNGEE. The DNA for the CDR3 is TGTGCCAGCGATAGAGGGCCTCCCTACAATGAGCAGTTCTTC. Translated: CASDRGPPYNEQFF.

V gene TRBV2 combines with J gene TRBJ1-5, with D uncertain. Trimming cost V 8 bases and J 9 bases, with 23 bases left between them. The CDR3 extends over 15 amino acids. Germline V lookup: CDR1 SNHLY, CDR2 FYNNEI. The CDR3 DNA is TGTGCCAGCCAGAACCTTAGGACTGCCGGGGTGCCCCAGCATTTT. Translation: CASQNLRTAGVPQHF.

The chain has TRBV5-1 and TRBJ2-3, with 14 bases that match TRBD2. Germline trimming cut 4 bases from V and 3 bases from J; bases unmatched to any gene: 4. CDR1 is SGHRS and CDR2 is YFSETQ in the germline V gene. CDR3 length: 16 residues. This chain's CDR3 is CASSPGLAGGTDTQYF. The DNA of the CDR3 is TGCGCCAGCAGCCCCGGACTAGCGGGGGGAACAGATACGCAGTATTTT.